This T cell receptor (beta chain) was obtained from a study of blood T cell repertoires in COVID-19. Study information: Samples came from the United States, Italy and Spain, spanning acute and convalescent COVID-19. In each case, the material was cDNA or gDNA derived from T cells, B-cell-depleted T cells, or PBMCs.

Germline CDR1 reads KGHSH; CDR2 reads LQKENI. J gave up 5 bases and V 2 bases, and 8 bases lay outside the gene matches. CDR3 size: 16 residues. As handled by the study authors: How many nucleated cells were present was estimated from reference gene primer amplification. The method was immunoSEQ multiplex PCR; TCRdb's version includes in-frame clones alone and lacks a portion of them. Clone size and the V and J calls come from that table; the DNA yielded D and trimming. The data contain 50,000 or so clones, roughly 83% of them singletons. Sequenced: peripheral blood. This clonotype was sampled from a man in his 70s with acute or convalescent COVID-19. This chain joins TRBV18 and TRBJ2-3, with 9 bases aligning to TRBD2. The CDR3 DNA follows: TGTGCCAGCTCACCATATCTGGCGGGAGGGCAAGATACGCAGTATTTT. This sequence encodes CASSPYLAGGQDTQYF.